Listed below are T cell receptor beta chains from one sample, sequenced in a study of blood T cell repertoires in COVID-19. Here immunoSEQ multiplex PCR was the method, and the copy in TCRdb shows in-frame clones only, minus some. The sample has hundreds of thousands of clones, about nine tenths seen once. Source material: peripheral blood. The receptors were sampled from a woman in her 50s who had recovered from COVID-19. Each CDR3 is given with its conserved first and last residue.

v_call: TRBV6-2/TRBV6-3; j_call: TRBJ1-2; cdr3_aa: CASSPAGFYGYTF
v_call: TRBV28; j_call: TRBJ2-7; cdr3_aa: CASRLSSGRYEQYF
v_call: TRBV28; j_call: TRBJ1-1; cdr3_aa: CASSTDRGLFRGNTEAFF
v_call: TRBV19; j_call: TRBJ1-2; cdr3_aa: CASTPSGTLLLNPYGYTF
v_call: TRBV9; j_call: TRBJ2-2; cdr3_aa: CASTPFLAGVTGELFF
v_call: TRBV5-8; j_call: TRBJ1-4; cdr3_aa: CASSFPGQGVDEKLFF
v_call: TRBV4-1; j_call: TRBJ2-7; cdr3_aa: CASSLYQGESYEQYF
v_call: TRBV10-3; j_call: TRBJ2-3; cdr3_aa: CASTTSGSTDTQYF
v_call: TRBV20-1; j_call: TRBJ1-2; cdr3_aa: CSASPGGAYGYTF
v_call: TRBV7-2; j_call: TRBJ2-1; cdr3_aa: CASSLAVVNEQFF
v_call: TRBV4-3; j_call: TRBJ1-1; cdr3_aa: CASSQVIGGNTEAFF
v_call: TRBV30; j_call: TRBJ2-7; cdr3_aa: CAWSSSGANEQYF
v_call: TRBV2; j_call: TRBJ1-3; cdr3_aa: CASSQDRGGGNTIYF
v_call: TRBV19; j_call: TRBJ2-5; cdr3_aa: CASSIGGMNQETQYF
v_call: TRBV7-9; j_call: TRBJ1-2; cdr3_aa: CASSSEAATSNYGYTF
v_call: TRBV4-2; j_call: TRBJ1-4; cdr3_aa: CASSVSPNEKLFF
v_call: TRBV5-1; j_call: TRBJ2-3; cdr3_aa: CASSPGLAVSTDTQYF
v_call: TRBV11-2; j_call: TRBJ2-1; cdr3_aa: CASRPDRGQYNEQFF
v_call: TRBV30; j_call: TRBJ2-1; cdr3_aa: CAWSVGSGRADEQFF
v_call: TRBV30; j_call: TRBJ2-7; cdr3_aa: CAWSVQVSYEQYF
v_call: TRBV27; j_call: TRBJ1-1; cdr3_aa: CASTLGGAGRNTEAFF
v_call: TRBV28; j_call: TRBJ1-1; cdr3_aa: CASKGGANTEAFF
v_call: TRBV5-1; j_call: TRBJ1-1; cdr3_aa: CASSAGGANTEAFF
v_call: TRBV9; j_call: TRBJ2-1; cdr3_aa: CASSISPRTRTGNEQFF
v_call: TRBV7-2; j_call: TRBJ1-2; cdr3_aa: CASSLGGQGPYGYTF